These 28 T cell receptor beta chains came from one sample sequenced in a study of radiation and T cells in renal cell carcinoma. Documented time point: blood 4 weeks post-SBRT, at nephrectomy. The treatment was: 15 Gy SBRT to primary tumor, nephrectomy 4 weeks later. Sequenced by immunoSEQ multiplex PCR; TCRdb stores in-frame clones only, minus some. Of around 81,000 clones in the sample, about 82% are singletons; the top ten hold around 9.4%. Sequenced material: blood, taken from a patient whose treatment included radiotherapy and nephrectomy. The receptors were gathered from a man between 45 and 60 years old with renal cell carcinoma.

The V call is TRBV28, the J call TRBJ2-1; 12 nucleotides agree with TRBD2. The CDR3 loop spans 15 amino acids. The V segment lost 5 bases and the J segment 4 bases; nucleotides outside the gene matches: 3. The germline gives CDR1 MDHEN, CDR2 SYDVKM. This CDR3 is CASSITSGGYNEQFF. The CDR3 region has the DNA TGTGCCAGCAGTATAACTAGCGGGGGGTACAATGAGCAGTTCTTC. Filled out from reference TRBV28 and TRBJ2-1, the complete variable domain reads DVKVTQSSRYLVKRTGEKVFLECVQDMDHENMFWYRQDPGLGLRLIYFSYDVKMKEKGDIPEGYSVSREKKERFSLILESASTNQTSMYLCASSITSGGYNEQFFGPGTRLTVL.

The rearrangement links TRBV5-5 to TRBJ2-5; D possibly corresponds to TRBD1 (5 bases). This CDR3 spans 14 amino acids. Per the germline V gene, CDR1 is SGHKS and CDR2 is YYEKEE (reference sequence). Between the trimmed V and J ends, which lost 5 bases and 4 bases, there was a span of 15 bases. The CDR3 here is CASREGVRRETQYF. The CDR3 nucleotides are TGTGCCAGCAGGGAAGGGGTTCGACGAGAGACCCAGTACTTC.

The rearrangement joins TRBV6-5 to TRBJ2-7; TRBD2 is a possible D gene (5 bases). This CDR3 has 11 amino acids. CDR1 MNHEY and CDR2 SVGAGI come from the germline V gene. The ends were cut back, 3 bases at V and 12 bases at J, with 12 bases in the middle. CDR3 amino acids: CASSYGGGLYF. The DNA for the CDR3 is TGTGCCAGCAGTTATGGCGGAGGTTTGTACTTC.

The rearrangement links TRBV15 to TRBJ1-3; TRBD1 matches at 12 bases. This CDR3 has 19 residues. The V gene end was trimmed by 3 bases and the J gene end by 0 bases; junction bases not matched to a gene: 9. Germline CDR1 reads LNHNV; CDR2 reads YYDKDF (reference sequence). The CDR3 DNA is TGTGCCACCAGCAGCGGGACAGGGGGCGAACTCTACTCTGGAAACACCATATATTTT. It translates to CATSSGTGGELYSGNTIYF.

The chain joins TRBV7-2 to TRBJ2-3; the match to TRBD1 covers 8 bases. The V gene's germline CDR1 is SGHTA and CDR2 FQGNSA. With V trimmed by 1 base and J by 6 bases, 6 bases remained unmatched. CDR3 length: 15 amino acids. The CDR3 protein is CASSLVGTGEDTQYF. The CDR3 DNA is TGTGCCAGCAGCTTAGTTGGGACAGGCGAGGATACGCAGTATTTT.

V and J are TRBV5-1 and TRBJ2-1, with 7 bases lining up with TRBD2. CDR3 length: 16 amino acids. CDR1 and CDR2 (germline): SGHRS, YFSETQ. V shed 0 bases and J 6 bases; nucleotides not matched to a gene: 9. This chain's CDR3 is CASSLAGAGALNEQFF. The CDR3 DNA sequence: TGCGCCAGCAGCTTGGCCGGTGCGGGAGCCCTCAATGAGCAGTTCTTC.

This chain links TRBV9 with TRBJ2-5, with 9 bases lining up with TRBD2. The V segment lost 2 bases and the J segment 5 bases; nucleotides outside the gene matches: 7. CDR1 and CDR2 from the germline V gene are SGDLS and YYNGEE. This CDR3 comprises 15 residues. The CDR3, as DNA: TGTGCCAGCAGCGTTACGGGACTAGCCTTCGAGACCCAGTACTTC. Amino acids: CASSVTGLAFETQYF.

This sequence joins TRBV5-5 and TRBJ1-6; no clear D gene. CDR3 length equals 15 residues. Deletions cut 4 bases from V and 6 bases from J, with 14 bases between. CDR1 SGHKS and CDR2 YYEKEE come from the germline V gene (reference sequence). For the CDR3, the DNA is TGTGCCAGCAGCGCTGGACTATCCCCTAATTCACCCCTCCACTTT. It encodes CASSAGLSPNSPLHF.

The chain links TRBV6-1 to TRBJ2-1; TRBD2 matches 9 bases. Germline loops: CDR1 MNHNS, CDR2 SASEGT. Losses at the gene ends were 7 bases for V and 4 bases for J; bases not matched to a gene: 2. The CDR3 has 13 amino acids. CDR3 nucleotides: TGTGCCAGCACTAGCGGGGAGTACAATGAGCAGTTCTTC. Translating it yields CASTSGEYNEQFF.

V usage is TRBV30 and J usage is TRBJ1-3; no clear D. V lost 1 base, J lost 0 bases, and 7 bases lay in between. Germline values: CDR1 GTSNPN, CDR2 SVGIG (reference sequence). The CDR3 is 14 amino acids. The CDR3 coding sequence is TGTGCCTGGAGTGAAGGCTTCTCTGGAAACACCATATATTTT. Its translation: CAWSEGFSGNTIYF.

The chain links TRBV6-5 to TRBJ1-4; D is undetermined. Germline V gene lookup returns CDR1 MNHEY and CDR2 SVGAGI. The CDR3 sequence is 12 residues long. With 9 bases removed from V and 3 bases from J, the gap between germline ends came to 8 bases. The CDR3 DNA reads as TGTGCCAGTAGGAGGGCTAATGAAAAACTGTTTTTT. Residues: CASRRANEKLFF.

This clone was found a few times. The V call is TRBV7-2, the J call TRBJ2-7; D remains ambiguous. Germline values: CDR1 SGHTA, CDR2 FQGNSA. CDR3 size: 12 residues. Trimming removed 1 base at V and 6 bases at J, with 7 bases between. CDR3 region: CASSLVEFEQYF. The DNA for the CDR3 is TGTGCCAGCAGCTTAGTTGAGTTCGAGCAGTACTTC.

This clone came up a few times. The genes are TRBV19 and TRBJ1-1, with 9 bases aligning to TRBD1. Germline V lookup: CDR1 LNHDA, CDR2 SQIVND (reference sequence). The CDR3 is 14 amino acids. With 7 bases clipped from V and 3 bases from J, the junction kept 6 bases outside the gene matches. CDR3 residues: CASTTGGAYTEAFF. The CDR3 region has the DNA TGTGCCAGTACTACAGGGGGCGCGTACACTGAAGCTTTCTTT.

This clone was recorded a few times. J is TRBJ2-1 and V is TRBV7-2; weak D call: TRBD2 (6 bases). The V gene's germline CDR1 is SGHTA and CDR2 FQGNSA. CDR3 length equals 16 residues. The V end was cut by 3 bases, the J end by 1 base, with 13 bases between. The CDR3 here is CASSFMPSASYNEQFF. The CDR3 coding sequence is TGTGCCAGCAGCTTCATGCCTAGCGCTTCCTACAATGAGCAGTTCTTC.

The chain links TRBV29-1 to TRBJ1-1; 7 nucleotides align to TRBD1. This CDR3 comprises 13 residues. Germline V gene sequence: CDR1 SQVTM, CDR2 ANQGSEA. V shed 6 bases and J 3 bases; nucleotides not matched to a gene: 7. The DNA of the CDR3 is TGCAGCGTCCAGACAGGGCTGGACACTGAAGCTTTCTTT. It is translated as CSVQTGLDTEAFF.

The chain has TRBV6-1 and TRBJ2-5; D is possibly TRBD1 (6 bases). CDR3 length: 16 amino acids. Germline loops: CDR1 MNHNS, CDR2 SASEGT. V was trimmed by 2 bases and J by 4 bases, leaving 17 bases between them. The CDR3 loop reads CASSETRDTVIETQYF. CDR3 in DNA: TGTGCCAGCAGTGAAACAAGGGACACGGTGATAGAGACCCAGTACTTC.

This chain links TRBV5-1 with TRBJ1-2; D is ambiguous. Trimming removed 5 bases from V and 4 bases from J, with 18 bases in between. Germline V gene data show CDR1 as SGHRS and CDR2 as YFSETQ. The CDR3 spans 15 residues. The CDR3 reads CASRSDPTGLYGYTF. The CDR3 DNA reads TGCGCCAGCAGGTCCGACCCGACGGGCCTCTATGGCTACACCTTC.

V is TRBV5-1 and J is TRBJ2-5, with 9 nucleotides matching TRBD2. The CDR3 has 14 residues. Germline V gene sequence: CDR1 SGHRS, CDR2 YFSETQ. V was pared by 2 bases and J by 3 bases, with 2 bases of the junction left unmatched. The CDR3 DNA reads TGCGCCAGCAGCTTATTAGCGGGGGAAGAGACCCAGTACTTC. The encoded protein is CASSLLAGEETQYF. Complete variable domain (other parts from reference TRBV5-1 and TRBJ2-5): KAGVTQTPRYLIKTRGQQVTLSCSPISGHRSVSWYQQTPGQGLQFLFEYFSETQRNKGNFPGRFSGRQFSNSRSEMNVSTLELGDSALYLCASSLLAGEETQYFGPGTRLLVL.

The rearrangement links TRBV30 to TRBJ2-3; 9 bases align to TRBD2. CDR1 GTSNPN and CDR2 SVGIG come from the germline V gene (reference sequence). J was trimmed by 2 bases and V by 3 bases; bases with no gene match: 3. The CDR3 sequence is 14 residues long. In DNA form, the CDR3 reads TGTGCCTGGAGGCCTAGCGGGGACACAGATACGCAGTATTTT. Its translation is CAWRPSGDTDTQYF.

The V gene is TRBV4-3, the J gene TRBJ2-3; 7 nucleotides line up with TRBD1. J lost 6 bases, V lost 6 bases, and 18 bases had no gene match. CDR3 length: 17 amino acids. Germline-derived CDR1 and CDR2 are LGHNA and YSLEER. CDR3 region: CASSPTILDRVGDTQYF. CDR3 sequence (DNA): TGCGCCAGCAGTCCTACGATACTAGACAGGGTTGGTGATACGCAGTATTTT.

V usage is TRBV6-5 and J usage is TRBJ1-5; D is undetermined. V gave up 5 bases and J gave up 6 bases, with 14 bases separating them. The CDR3 has 14 amino acids. Germline V lookup: CDR1 MNHEY, CDR2 SVGAGI. The CDR3 sequence: CASSQDRWFQPQHF. Here the CDR3 DNA reads TGTGCCAGCAGTCAGGACCGCTGGTTTCAGCCCCAGCATTTT.

This clone has more than one count but fewer than ten. The CDR3 reads CAIRGEGTNYGYTF. In DNA, the CDR3 is TGTGCCATCAGGGGTGAGGGCACTAACTATGGCTACACCTTC. This rearrangement joins TRBV10-3 to TRBJ1-2; D not certain. Per germline, CDR1 ENHRY and CDR2 SYGVKD. The V end lost 6 bases, the J end lost 0 bases, and 11 bases lay between the germline ends. CDR3 length: 14 amino acids.

This chain uses TRBV4-2 with TRBJ2-7; no clear D gene. The germline gives CDR1 LGHNA, CDR2 YNFKEQ. Trimming removed 1 base from V and 5 bases from J, with 15 bases in between. This CDR3 spans 15 amino acids. The CDR3 here is CASSQAENFRNEQYF. The CDR3 DNA reads TGTGCCAGCAGCCAAGCTGAGAATTTTCGTAACGAGCAGTACTTC.

V and J are TRBV9 and TRBJ2-1, with TRBD2 as a possible D gene (6 bases). The length of the CDR3 is 12 residues. Germline V CDR1 and CDR2: SGDLS, YYNGEE. Between the trimmed V and J ends, which lost 5 bases and 8 bases, there was a span of 11 bases. This chain's CDR3 is CASRPEGHEQFF. CDR3 sequence (DNA): TGTGCCAGCAGGCCGGAGGGGCATGAGCAGTTCTTC.

The sample holds a few counts of this clone. The chain links TRBV9 to TRBJ1-2, with a weak D call TRBD1 (6 bases). The CDR3 covers 19 residues. CDR1 is SGDLS and CDR2 is YYNGEE in the germline V gene. Between the trimmed V and J ends, which lost 3 bases and 2 bases, there was a span of 26 bases. The CDR3: CASSAGYRDTEQANYGYTF. CDR3 in DNA: TGTGCCAGCAGCGCCGGATACCGGGACACAGAACAAGCCAACTATGGCTACACCTTC.

This clone was detected once. This chain links TRBV6-6 with TRBJ1-1; unclear D gene. Germline V lookup: CDR1 MNHNY, CDR2 SVGAGI (reference sequence). V was trimmed by 5 bases and J by 7 bases, leaving 8 bases between them. The CDR3 contains 11 residues. In nucleotides, the CDR3 is TGTGCCAGCAGTGAACTAATTGAAGCTTTCTTT. This sequence encodes CASSELIEAFF.

J is TRBJ2-7 and V is TRBV6-1; D may match TRBD1 or TRBD2 (5 bases each). The germline CDR1 and CDR2 sequences are MNHNS and SASEGT. The V end lost 3 bases, the J end lost 3 bases, and 15 bases lay between the germline ends. CDR3 length equals 15 residues. CDR3 sequence: CASSDAPRGIYEQYF. CDR3 in DNA: TGTGCCAGCAGTGACGCCCCCCGGGGCATCTACGAGCAGTACTTC.

V and J are TRBV6-1 and TRBJ2-1; D remains ambiguous. The CDR3 spans 13 residues. The V end was cut by 3 bases, the J end by 2 bases, with 5 bases between. CDR1 is MNHNS, CDR2 SASEGT, per germline. CDR3 sequence reads: CASSEVAYNEQFF. CDR3 bases: TGTGCCAGCAGTGAGGTAGCCTACAATGAGCAGTTCTTC.